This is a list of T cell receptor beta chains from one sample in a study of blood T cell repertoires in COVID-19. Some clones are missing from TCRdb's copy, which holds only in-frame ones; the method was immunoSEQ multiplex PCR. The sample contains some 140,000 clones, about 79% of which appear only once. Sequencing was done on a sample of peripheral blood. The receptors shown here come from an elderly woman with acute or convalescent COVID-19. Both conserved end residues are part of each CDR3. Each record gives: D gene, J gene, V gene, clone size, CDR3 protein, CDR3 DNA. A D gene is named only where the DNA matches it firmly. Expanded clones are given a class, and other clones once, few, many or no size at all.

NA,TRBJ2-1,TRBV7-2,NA,CASSLSTAEQFF,TGTGCCAGCAGCCTAAGCACAGCAGAGCAGTTCTTC
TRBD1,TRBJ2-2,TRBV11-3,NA,CASSSGGQGDILTGELFF,TGTGCCAGCAGCTCCGGCGGACAGGGTGATATTCTAACCGGGGAGCTGTTTTTT
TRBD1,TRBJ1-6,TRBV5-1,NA,CASSLRGLESPLHF,TGCGCCAGCAGCTTAAGGGGGCTCGAATCACCCCTCCACTTT
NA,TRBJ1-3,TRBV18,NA,CASSRNMESGNTIYF,TGTGCCAGCTCACGGAATATGGAGTCTGGAAACACCATATATTTT
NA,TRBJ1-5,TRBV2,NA,CASRVGTINQPQHF,TGTGCCAGCAGGGTGGGGACAATCAATCAGCCCCAGCATTTT
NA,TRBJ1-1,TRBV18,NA,CASSQTVNTEAFF,TGTGCCAGCTCACAGACAGTGAACACTGAAGCTTTCTTT
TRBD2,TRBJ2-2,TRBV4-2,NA,CASRSGGAVVPHTGELFF,TGTGCCAGCAGAAGCGGGGGGGCCGTAGTTCCCCACACCGGGGAGCTGTTTTTT
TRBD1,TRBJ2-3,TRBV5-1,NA,CASRSGQGTDTQYF,TGCGCCAGCAGATCGGGACAGGGGACAGATACGCAGTATTTT
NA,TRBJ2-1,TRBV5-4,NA,CASSLRMAGNPEQFF,TGTGCCAGCAGCTTAAGAATGGCAGGAAATCCTGAGCAGTTCTTC
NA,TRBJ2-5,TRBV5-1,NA,CASSLDGGQETQYF,TGCGCCAGCAGCCTGGACGGGGGCCAAGAGACCCAGTACTTC
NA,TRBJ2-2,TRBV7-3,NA,CASSSQGPGELFF,TGTGCCAGCAGCTCTCAGGGGCCCGGGGAGCTGTTTTTT
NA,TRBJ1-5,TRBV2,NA,CASSEVGGSNQPQHF,TGTGCCAGCAGTGAGGTCGGGGGTTCCAATCAGCCCCAGCATTTT
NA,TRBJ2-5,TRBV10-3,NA,CAISESQGYEETQYF,TGTGCCATCAGTGAGTCGCAGGGATACGAAGAGACCCAGTACTTC
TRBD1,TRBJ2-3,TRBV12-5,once,CASGPMLDRRISTDTQYF,TGTGCTAGTGGTCCCATGCTGGACAGGCGGATTAGCACAGATACGCAGTATTTT
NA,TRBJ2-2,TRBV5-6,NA,CASSLDAGQNTGELFF,TGTGCCAGCAGCTTGGACGCGGGGCAGAACACCGGGGAGCTGTTTTTT
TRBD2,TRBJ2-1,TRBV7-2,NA,CASGLAGYNEQFF,TGTGCCAGCGGACTAGCGGGGTACAATGAGCAGTTCTTC
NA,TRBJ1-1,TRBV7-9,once,CASSRSEGGSGTEAFF,TGTGCCAGCAGCCGTTCCGAGGGCGGTTCGGGCACTGAAGCTTTCTTT
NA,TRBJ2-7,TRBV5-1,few,CASSPFAATFWEQYF,TGCGCCAGCAGTCCCTTCGCGGCAACCTTTTGGGAGCAGTACTTC
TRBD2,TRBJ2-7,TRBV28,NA,CASSLWLAGHEQYF,TGTGCCAGCAGTTTATGGCTAGCGGGGCACGAGCAGTACTTC
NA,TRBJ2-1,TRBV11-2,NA,CASSLNTYAGSSYNEQFF,TGTGCCAGCAGCTTAAATACGTACGCGGGGAGCTCCTACAATGAGCAGTTCTTC
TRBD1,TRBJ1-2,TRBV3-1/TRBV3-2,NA,CASSQDTTGAYGYTF,TGTGCCAGCAGCCAAGACACGACAGGGGCGTATGGCTACACCTTC
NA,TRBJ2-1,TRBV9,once,CASSVVGGTHYNEQFF,TGTGCCAGCAGCGTAGTTGGGGGGACCCACTACAATGAGCAGTTCTTC
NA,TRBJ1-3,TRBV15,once,CATSRQQGFPNTIYF,TGTGCCACCAGCAGACAACAGGGATTCCCCAACACCATATATTTT
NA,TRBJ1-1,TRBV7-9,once,CASRLQGALNTEAFF,TGTGCCAGCAGACTACAGGGCGCATTGAACACTGAAGCTTTCTTT
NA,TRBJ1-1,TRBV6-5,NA,CASRTGGFAFF,TGTGCCAGCAGAACCGGGGGTTTTGCTTTCTTT
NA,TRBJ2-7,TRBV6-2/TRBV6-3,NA,CASSPIPPTDEQYF,TGTGCCAGCAGCCCTATACCCCCAACTGACGAGCAGTACTTC
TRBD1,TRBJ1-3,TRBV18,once,CASSRDSGNTIYF,TGTGCCAGCTCACGGGACAGTGGAAACACCATATATTTT
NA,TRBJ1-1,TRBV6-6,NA,CASSRPSYGAGVAEAFF,TGTGCCAGCAGTCGACCCTCGTACGGGGCAGGGGTGGCTGAAGCTTTCTTT
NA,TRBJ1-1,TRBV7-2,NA,CASSLMSGAWLNTEAFF,TGTGCCAGCAGCTTGATGTCAGGGGCTTGGTTGAACACTGAAGCTTTCTTT
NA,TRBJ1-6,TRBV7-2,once,CASRFQTVNSPLHF,TGTGCCAGCAGGTTCCAGACAGTCAATTCACCCCTCCACTTT
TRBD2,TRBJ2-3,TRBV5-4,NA,CASSFGRDTQYF,TGTGCCAGCAGCTTCGGGAGGGATACGCAGTATTTT
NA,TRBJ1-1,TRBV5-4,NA,CASSFDNLEAFF,TGTGCCAGCAGCTTCGACAACCTTGAAGCTTTCTTT
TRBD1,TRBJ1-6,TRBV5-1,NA,CASSWETGRHNSPLHF,TGCGCCAGCAGCTGGGAGACAGGGAGGCATAATTCACCCCTCCACTTT
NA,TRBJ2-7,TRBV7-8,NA,CASSLGAGGDYEQYF,TGTGCCAGCAGCCTAGGGGCGGGTGGGGACTACGAGCAGTACTTC
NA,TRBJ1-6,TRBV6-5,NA,CASSYSGQGLTLHF,TGTGCCAGCAGTTACTCGGGTCAGGGTCTTACCCTCCACTTT
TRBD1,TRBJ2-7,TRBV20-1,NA,CSASDRGRGEDEQYF,TGCAGTGCTAGTGACAGGGGGCGCGGTGAAGACGAGCAGTACTTC
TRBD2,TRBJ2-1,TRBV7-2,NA,CASSRTSGGGYNEQFF,TGTGCCAGCAGCCGGACTAGCGGGGGTGGTTACAATGAGCAGTTCTTC
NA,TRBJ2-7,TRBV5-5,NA,CASSRSASRYEQYF,TGTGCCAGCAGCCGATCCGCGTCCCGCTACGAGCAGTACTTC
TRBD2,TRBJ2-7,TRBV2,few,CASNPSSGGGEQYF,TGTGCCAGCAACCCCTCCTCGGGGGGGGGCGAGCAGTACTTC
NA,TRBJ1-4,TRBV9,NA,CASSPKNEKLFF,TGTGCCAGCAGCCCAAAAAATGAAAAACTGTTTTTT
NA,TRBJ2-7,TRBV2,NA,CASSFQFYEQYF,TGTGCCAGCAGTTTTCAGTTCTACGAGCAGTACTTC
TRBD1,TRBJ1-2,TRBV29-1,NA,CSGSGGMNYGYTF,TGCAGCGGCTCAGGGGGTATGAACTATGGCTACACCTTC
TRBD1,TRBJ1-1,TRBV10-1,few,CASSEDRGYNTEAFF,TGCGCCAGCAGTGAGGACAGGGGGTACAACACTGAAGCTTTCTTT
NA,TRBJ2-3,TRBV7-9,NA,CASSRGASFVSGSSTDTQYF,TGTGCCAGCAGCCGGGGGGCTAGCTTCGTTTCCGGCTCTAGCACAGATACGCAGTATTTT
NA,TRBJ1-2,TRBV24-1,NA,CATSSGGFNYGYTF,TGTGCCACCAGTTCGGGGGGGTTTAACTATGGCTACACCTTC
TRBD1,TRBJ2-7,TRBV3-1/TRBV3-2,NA,CASSQGGTGGYEQYF,TGTGCCAGCAGCCAAGGAGGGACAGGGGGCTACGAGCAGTACTTC
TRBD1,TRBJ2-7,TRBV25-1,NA,CASSDPTGGDEQYF,TGTGCCAGCAGTGACCCGACAGGGGGCGATGAGCAGTACTTC
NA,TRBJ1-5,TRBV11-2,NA,CASSPRDRPKKSQPQHF,TGTGCCAGCAGCCCCCGGGATAGGCCAAAGAAGAGTCAGCCCCAGCATTTT
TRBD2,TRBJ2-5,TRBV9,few,CASSPRTSGGQETQYF,TGTGCCAGCAGCCCGAGGACTAGCGGGGGTCAAGAGACCCAGTACTTC
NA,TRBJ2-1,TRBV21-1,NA,CASSKEEDRRNNEQFF,TGTGCCAGCAGCAAAGAGGAGGACCGAAGGAACAATGAGCAGTTCTTC